The source of this TCR beta chain is a study of T cell repertoires in cytomegalovirus infection. The wider study: Used in the study were CMV epitopes, some recently identified and HLA-C-restricted, others well-studied and HLA-B-restricted. From public TCR beta signatures came an indication of both CMV infection and matching HLA type.

TCRdb passed the reads through MiXCR, listing each CDR3 protein once. The sample holds approximately 910,000 distinct CDR3 sequences, 30% to 40% seen once. CDR3 length: 16 amino acids. Germline assignment: CDR1 MGHRA and CDR2 YSYEKL. Comments on this clonotype: Its specificity is not known. The junction departs from germline at one end; a sequencing error may be responsible.

Study-level points and caveats: Predominance within the ex vivo response was attributable to HLA-C-restricted CMV-specific TCR beta clonotypes.

The V gene is TRBV4-1, the J gene TRBJ2-1; 7 nucleotides agree with TRBD2. This sample comprised cultured CD8+ T cells from PBMCs, obtained from culture after CMV antigen stimulation. This TCR was sampled from a human donor in good health (CMV status not recorded). Some clones in this sample may be carry-over from other donors' samples. In DNA, the CDR3 is TGCGCCAGCAACCAAGACGAGCGGGGCCTCCTGAATGAGCAGTTCTTC. Residues: CASNQDERGLLNEQFF.